What follows is one T cell receptor (beta chain) and its context. Antigen: not known. The data were taken from a study of T cell responses to AZD1222 COVID-19 vaccine. Overall study results and limits: Increases in Spike-specific TCR breadth and depth were seen after two AZD1222 doses. Across the whole spike, CD4 TCRs peaked at regions 160-218 and 743-854.

The V end was cut by 6 bases, the J end by 4 bases, with 9 bases between. The CDR3 runs to 11 residues. Germline V lookup: CDR1 SQVTM, CDR2 ANQGSEA. Profiling relied on immunoSEQ multiplex PCR, and the TCRdb table lists in-frame clones only, not all of them. The profile shows under 130,000 clones, around 76% of them singletons. V and J are TRBV29-1 and TRBJ1-2; D remains ambiguous. The TCR sequence derives from an adult in good health. This specimen consisted of peripheral blood, obtained on day 0 of AZD1222 vaccination. This CDR3 is CSVDPVYGYTF. CDR3 DNA sequence: TGCAGCGTCGACCCCGTCTATGGCTACACCTTC.